The 23 T cell receptor beta chains presented below share a single source sample, sequenced in a study of T cell responses to AZD1222 COVID-19 vaccine. Repertoires were generated with immunoSEQ multiplex PCR, while TCRdb's copy carries only in-frame clones and drops some. The sample shows fewer than 250,000 clones, 85% to 95% of them seen only once. Sequences were derived from peripheral blood, sampled on day 0 of MenACWY control vaccination. Source of these receptors: an adult in good health.

V gene TRBV7-9 combines with J gene TRBJ1-6, with D tentatively TRBD1 (5 bases). Trimming shortened V by 2 bases and J by 9 bases, and 11 bases separated the two germline ends. Looked up from germline, CDR1 is SEHNR and CDR2 is FQNEAQ (reference sequence). The CDR3 has 14 residues. Written as DNA, the CDR3 is TGTGCCAGCAGCTTATCCAGGGACGGTTCACCCCTCCACTTT. Translated: CASSLSRDGSPLHF.

J is TRBJ2-3 and V is TRBV10-3, with 11 positions matching TRBD2. Germline V CDR1 and CDR2: ENHRY, SYGVKD. This CDR3 is 17 amino acids long. The V gene end was trimmed by 0 bases and the J gene end by 2 bases; junction bases not matched to a gene: 4. CDR3 sequence reads: CAISESGSGGATDTQYF. The DNA for the CDR3 is TGTGCCATCAGTGAGTCGGGTAGCGGGGGGGCCACAGATACGCAGTATTTT.

About this clone itself: The same CDR3 also results from other DNA sequences found in this sample. V is TRBV5-1 and J is TRBJ1-1; 10 bases line up with TRBD1. The germline gives CDR1 SGHRS, CDR2 YFSETQ. J was trimmed by 5 bases and V by 4 bases; bases with no gene match: 5. The CDR3 runs 14 residues. CDR3 DNA: TGCGCCAGCAGCCATGGACAGGGGGGGACTGAAGCTTTCTTT. Protein: CASSHGQGGTEAFF. The variable domain in full, with the rest retrieved from reference TRBV5-1 and TRBJ1-1, is KAGVTQTPRYLIKTRGQQVTLSCSPISGHRSVSWYQQTPGQGLQFLFEYFSETQRNKGNFPGRFSGRQFSNSRSEMNVSTLELGDSALYLCASSHGQGGTEAFFGQGTRLTVV.

The rearrangement uses TRBV24-1 and TRBJ2-7, with D maybe TRBD1 (6 bases). With 2 bases removed from V and 2 bases from J, the gap between germline ends came to 12 bases. Per germline, CDR1 KGHDR and CDR2 SFDVKD. This CDR3 is built from 15 residues. CDR3 bases: TGTGCCACCAGTGATTCCCAGGGGAATACCTACGAGCAGTACTTC. As protein: CATSDSQGNTYEQYF.

The rearrangement joins TRBV18 to TRBJ1-5; D gene uncertain. V dropped 5 bases and J dropped 3 bases, with 11 bases sitting between them. Germline values: CDR1 KGHSH, CDR2 LQKENI. The length of the CDR3 is 14 residues. DNA of the CDR3: TGTGCCAGCTCAGGGCAGTCCGACAATCAGCCCCAGCATTTT. This sequence encodes CASSGQSDNQPQHF.

This chain joins TRBV11-3 and TRBJ2-5; D is perhaps TRBD1 or TRBD2 (5 bases each). There are 13 residues in the CDR3. Germline V gene lookup returns CDR1 SGHNT and CDR2 YENEEA. V was clipped by 5 bases and J by 6 bases, with 13 bases between them. The CDR3, as DNA: TGTGCCAGCAGCACCCCCCCGGGGCAGACCCAGTACTTC. This gives the protein CASSTPPGQTQYF.

This clone was detected once. This chain uses TRBV6-5 with TRBJ2-7, with 8 bases lining up with TRBD1. The V segment lost 0 bases and the J segment 6 bases; nucleotides outside the gene matches: 10. CDR3 length: 16 residues. Per germline, CDR1 MNHEY and CDR2 SVGAGI. The CDR3 coding sequence is TGTGCCAGCAGTTACTCATGGGCAGGGGGCTCTGGCGAGCAGTACTTC. Protein sequence: CASSYSWAGGSGEQYF.

The chain uses TRBV20-1 and TRBJ1-2; weak D call: TRBD1 (5 bases). V lost 4 bases, J lost 8 bases, and 11 bases lay in between. This CDR3 region has 11 residues. Germline-derived CDR1 and CDR2 are DFQATT and SNEGSKA (reference sequence). The CDR3 DNA reads TGCAGTGCTACCACACAGGTCGGCTACACCTTC. Translation: CSATTQVGYTF.

The rearrangement joins TRBV6-5 to TRBJ1-1; 9 nucleotides line up with TRBD1. The CDR3 runs 13 residues. CDR1 and CDR2 (germline): MNHEY, SVGAGI. CDR3 in amino acids: CATGDRANTEAFF. DNA of the CDR3: TGTGCTACGGGGGACAGGGCGAACACTGAAGCTTTCTTT.

V gene TRBV7-2 combines with J gene TRBJ1-6; D not certain. Germline CDR1 reads SGHTA; CDR2 reads FQGNSA. CDR3 length equals 13 residues. V was shortened by 5 bases and J by 3 bases, with 5 bases between the two germline ends. The CDR3 bases are TGTGCCAGCAGCCCTATCTATAATTCACCCCTCCACTTT. It is translated as CASSPIYNSPLHF.

The V gene is TRBV9, the J gene TRBJ2-7, with a weak D call TRBD1 (5 bases). The CDR3 length is 15 residues. CDR1 is SGDLS and CDR2 is YYNGEE in the germline V gene. Trimming removed 4 bases at V and 3 bases at J, with 17 bases between. The CDR3 coding sequence is TGTGCCAGCAGCACCCACCAGACAGCCATCTACGAGCAGTACTTC. The encoded protein is CASSTHQTAIYEQYF.

About this clone: One end of the junction varies from germline; a read error may be responsible. This rearrangement joins TRBV7-7 to TRBJ2-5; D not certain. The CDR3 has 13 residues. Germline V gene lookup returns CDR1 SSHAT and CDR2 FNYEAQ (reference sequence). The CDR3 DNA reads as TGTGCTAGCAGCTTCGGACGCCAAGAGACCCAGTACTTC. As protein: CASSFGRQETQYF.

The V and J genes are TRBV28 and TRBJ1-2; 10 bases match TRBD1. Germline values: CDR1 MDHEN, CDR2 SYDVKM. The CDR3 loop spans 15 amino acids. V gave up 1 base and J gave up 7 bases; unmatched junction bases: 6. CDR3 residues: CASSLSRRTGGGYTF. The CDR3 nucleotides read TGTGCCAGCAGTTTATCAAGGAGGACAGGGGGTGGCTACACCTTC.

The DNA for the CDR3 is TGTGCCAGCAGCTTGGCCTCCTGGGCCCCCAACACTGAAGCTTTCTTT. Residues: CASSLASWAPNTEAFF. The chain joins TRBV5-6 to TRBJ1-1; D not certain. The CDR3 is 16 residues long. Trimming left V 0 bases short and J 2 bases short, with 14 bases between. Germline V lookup: CDR1 SGHDT, CDR2 YYEEEE.

This chain joins TRBV5-1 and TRBJ1-1; possible D gene TRBD1, 6 bases. Germline V CDR1 and CDR2: SGHRS, YFSETQ. The V and J ends lost 2 bases and 8 bases respectively, with 16 bases between them. CDR3 length: 14 amino acids. The CDR3 loop is CASSLGQPSQEAFF. DNA for the CDR3: TGCGCCAGCAGCTTAGGACAGCCATCCCAAGAAGCTTTCTTT.

The J gene is TRBJ1-3, the V gene TRBV7-2; 10 nucleotides match TRBD1. Germline lookup yields CDR1 SGHTA and CDR2 FQGNSA. This CDR3 has 18 amino acids. V was clipped by 7 bases and J by 4 bases; unmatched bases: 16. CDR3 amino acids: CASTLPGTGAASGNTIYF. CDR3 nucleotides: TGTGCCAGCACCCTTCCCGGGACAGGGGCAGCTTCCGGAAACACCATATATTTT.

This chain joins TRBV10-3 and TRBJ1-1; possible D gene TRBD1, 5 bases. Trimming shortened V by 4 bases and J by 3 bases, and 15 bases separated the two germline ends. This CDR3 has 15 residues. CDR1 and CDR2 (germline): ENHRY, SYGVKD. The CDR3 region has the DNA TGTGCCATCAGTGGATCGGCAAGGGGATACACTGAAGCTTTCTTT. This gives the protein CAISGSARGYTEAFF.

The chain is built from TRBV4-1 and TRBJ2-2; a possible D gene is TRBD1 (5 bases). The length of the CDR3 is 16 residues. The germline V gene has CDR1 MGHRA and CDR2 YSYEKL. V was cut by 1 base and J by 6 bases, with 15 bases left in between. CDR3 sequence: CASSQVLQGRAGELFF. The CDR3 DNA follows: TGCGCCAGCAGCCAAGTATTGCAGGGTAGGGCCGGGGAGCTGTTTTTT.

The chain recombines TRBV28 with TRBJ1-2; D may be TRBD1 (5 bases). The germline V gene has CDR1 MDHEN and CDR2 SYDVKM. This CDR3 is 14 amino acids long. Trimming removed 7 bases from V and 4 bases from J, with 16 bases in between. The CDR3 here is CASNSGLSSYGYTF. CDR3 bases: TGTGCCAGCAACTCGGGGCTCTCTTCCTATGGCTACACCTTC.

The chain combines TRBV7-2 with TRBJ2-5, with D perhaps TRBD1 or TRBD2 (5 bases each). The CDR3 is 16 amino acids. Trimming removed 5 bases at V and 5 bases at J, with 21 bases between. Germline V gene data show CDR1 as SGHTA and CDR2 as FQGNSA. DNA of the CDR3: TGTGCCAGCAGCCCCGGAGGCCCCGGGAAGGGGGAGACCCAGTACTTC. Translated, it gives CASSPGGPGKGETQYF. Using reference TRBV7-2 and TRBJ2-5 for the parts outside the CDR3, the full variable domain is GAGVSQSPSNKVTEKGKDVELRCDPISGHTALYWYRQSLGQGLEFLIYFQGNSAPDKSGLPSDRFSAERTGGSVSTLTIQRTQQEDSAVYLCASSPGGPGKGETQYFGPGTRLLVL.

In its sample, this clone was seen once. An end of the junction does not agree with germline; a read error may underlie this. The genes are TRBV3-1 (or the pseudogene TRBV3-2) and TRBJ1-4, with 10 nucleotides matching TRBD1. CDR3 size: 15 residues. Germline V CDR1 and CDR2: LGHDT, YNNKEL (reference sequence). CDR3 nucleotides: TGTGCCAGCAGTCAAGGGACAGGGGCTTACGAAAAACTGTTTTTT. The encoded protein is CASSQGTGAYEKLFF.

The chain carries TRBV6-5 and TRBJ1-5; tentative D call: TRBD1 (5 bases). The CDR3 loop spans 12 amino acids. Trimming took off 4 bases at V and 7 bases at J, with 8 bases between the two ends. CDR1 and CDR2 (germline): MNHEY, SVGAGI. CDR3 loop: CASSWDDQPQHF. DNA for the CDR3: TGTGCCAGCAGTTGGGACGACCAGCCCCAGCATTTT.

V usage is TRBV3-1 (or the pseudogene TRBV3-2) and J usage is TRBJ1-3; a possible D gene is TRBD1 (5 bases). The CDR3 is 14 amino acids. V was trimmed by 8 bases and J by 3 bases, leaving 14 bases between them. CDR1 is LGHDT and CDR2 is YNNKEL in the germline V gene (reference sequence). In nucleotides, the CDR3 is TGTGCCAGCGGGGCGGCAGGGTATGGAAACACCATATATTTT. Amino acid sequence: CASGAAGYGNTIYF.